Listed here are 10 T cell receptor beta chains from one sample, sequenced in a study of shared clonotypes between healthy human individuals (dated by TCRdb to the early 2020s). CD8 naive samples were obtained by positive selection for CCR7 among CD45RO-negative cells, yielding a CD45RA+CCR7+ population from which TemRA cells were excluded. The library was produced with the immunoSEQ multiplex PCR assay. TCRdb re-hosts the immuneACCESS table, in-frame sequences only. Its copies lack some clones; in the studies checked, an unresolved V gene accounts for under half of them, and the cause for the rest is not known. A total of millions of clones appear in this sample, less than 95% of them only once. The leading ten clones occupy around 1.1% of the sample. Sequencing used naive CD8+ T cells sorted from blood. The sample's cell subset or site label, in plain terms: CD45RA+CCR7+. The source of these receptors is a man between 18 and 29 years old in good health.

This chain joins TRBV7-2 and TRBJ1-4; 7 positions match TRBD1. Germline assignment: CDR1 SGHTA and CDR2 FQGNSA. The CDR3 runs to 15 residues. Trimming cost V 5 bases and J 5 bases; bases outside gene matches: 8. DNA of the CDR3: TGTGCCAGCAGCAGTTTCAGGGGGGAAAATGAAAAACTGTTTTTT. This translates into CASSSFRGENEKLFF.

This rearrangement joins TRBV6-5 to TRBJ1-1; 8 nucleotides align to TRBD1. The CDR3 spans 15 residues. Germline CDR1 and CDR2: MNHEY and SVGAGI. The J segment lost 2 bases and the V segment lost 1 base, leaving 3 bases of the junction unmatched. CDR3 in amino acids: CASSYYRGGNTEAFF. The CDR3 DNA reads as TGTGCCAGCAGTTACTACAGGGGGGGTAACACTGAAGCTTTCTTT.

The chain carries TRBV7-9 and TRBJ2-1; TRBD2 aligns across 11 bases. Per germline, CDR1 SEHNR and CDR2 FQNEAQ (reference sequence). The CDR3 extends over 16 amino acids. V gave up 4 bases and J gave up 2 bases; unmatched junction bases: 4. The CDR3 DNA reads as TGTGCCAGCAGCTCGGGACTAGCGGACACCTACAATGAGCAGTTCTTC. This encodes CASSSGLADTYNEQFF. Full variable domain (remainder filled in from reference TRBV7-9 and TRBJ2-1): DTGVSQNPRHKITKRGQNVTFRCDPISEHNRLYWYRQTLGQGPEFLTYFQNEAQLEKSRLLSDRFSAERPKGSFSTLEIQRTEQGDSAMYLCASSSGLADTYNEQFFGPGTRLTVL.

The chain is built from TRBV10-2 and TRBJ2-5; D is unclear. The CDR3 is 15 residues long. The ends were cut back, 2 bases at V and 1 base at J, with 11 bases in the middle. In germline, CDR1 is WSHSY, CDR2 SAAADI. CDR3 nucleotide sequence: TGCGCCAGCAGTGAGGGCACCCATTCCCAAGAGACCCAGTACTTC. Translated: CASSEGTHSQETQYF.

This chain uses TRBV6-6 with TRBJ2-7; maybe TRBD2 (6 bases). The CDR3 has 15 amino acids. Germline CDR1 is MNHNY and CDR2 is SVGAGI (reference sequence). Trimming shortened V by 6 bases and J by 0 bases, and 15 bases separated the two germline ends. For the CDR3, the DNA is TGTGCCAGCAGAGACCCCGGGGGAAGCTCCTACGAGCAGTACTTC. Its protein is CASRDPGGSSYEQYF.

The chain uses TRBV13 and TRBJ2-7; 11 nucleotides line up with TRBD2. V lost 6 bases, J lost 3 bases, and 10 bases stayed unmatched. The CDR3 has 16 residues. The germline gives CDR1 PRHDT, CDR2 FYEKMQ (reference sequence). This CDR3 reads CASRSGTSGLNYEQYF. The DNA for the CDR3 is TGTGCCAGCAGATCCGGGACTAGCGGACTTAACTACGAGCAGTACTTC.

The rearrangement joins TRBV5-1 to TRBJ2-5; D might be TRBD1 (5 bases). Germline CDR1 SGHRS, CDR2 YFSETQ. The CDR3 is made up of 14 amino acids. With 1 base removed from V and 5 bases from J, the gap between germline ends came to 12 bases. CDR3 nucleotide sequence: TGCGCCAGCAGCTTGTCCCCAGGGCCGGAGACCCAGTACTTC. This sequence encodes CASSLSPGPETQYF.

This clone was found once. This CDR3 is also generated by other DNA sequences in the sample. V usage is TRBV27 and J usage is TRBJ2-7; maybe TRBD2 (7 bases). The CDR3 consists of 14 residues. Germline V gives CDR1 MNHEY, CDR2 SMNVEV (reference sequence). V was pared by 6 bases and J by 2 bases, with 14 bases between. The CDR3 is CASSLGGGPYEQYF. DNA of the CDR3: TGTGCCAGCAGCTTAGGGGGGGGCCCCTACGAGCAGTACTTC.

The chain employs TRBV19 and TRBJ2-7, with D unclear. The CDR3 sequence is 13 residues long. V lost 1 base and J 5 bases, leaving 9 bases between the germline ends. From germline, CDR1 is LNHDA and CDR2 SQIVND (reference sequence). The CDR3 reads CASSIVSSHEQYF. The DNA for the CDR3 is TGTGCCAGTAGTATAGTTTCTTCGCACGAGCAGTACTTC.

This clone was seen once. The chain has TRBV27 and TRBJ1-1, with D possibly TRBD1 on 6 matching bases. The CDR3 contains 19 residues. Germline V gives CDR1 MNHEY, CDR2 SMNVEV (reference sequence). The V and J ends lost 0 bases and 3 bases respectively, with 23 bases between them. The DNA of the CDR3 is TGTGCCAGCAGTTTATCAGCTCACAGGGAAGCATGGAAGGACACTGAAGCTTTCTTT. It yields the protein CASSLSAHREAWKDTEAFF.